The clone carrying this TCR beta chain came up a few times. Its antigen remains unidentified. The sample originates from a study of response to subunit inactivated influenza vaccine. Points from the study as a whole: The authors suggested that few new T cells are recruited per seasonal influenza vaccination.

V was trimmed by 2 bases and J by 6 bases, leaving 19 bases between them. The CDR3 sequence is 17 residues long. CDR1 SGHTA and CDR2 FQGTGA come from the germline V gene. In TCRdb, the RT-PCR reads were re-called with MiXCR into one record per CDR3 protein. The sample includes some 640,000 distinct CDR3 sequences, approximately 13% of them seen just once. The sequence came from a man in his fifties who received an inactivated influenza vaccine. V is TRBV7-3 and J is TRBJ2-2; D is tentatively TRBD1 or TRBD2 (6 bases each). This specimen consisted of PBMCs from blood, obtained 14 days before vaccination. The CDR3 protein is CASSLWDRGRKAGELFF. The CDR3 bases are TGTGCCAGCAGCTTATGGGACCGGGGGCGAAAGGCCGGGGAGCTGTTTTTT. Using reference TRBV7-3 and TRBJ2-2 for the parts outside the CDR3, the full variable domain is GAGVSQTPSNKVTEKGKYVELRCDPISGHTALYWYRQSLGQGPEFLIYFQGTGAADDSGLPNDRFFAVRPEGSVSTLKIQRTERGDSAVYLCASSLWDRGRKAGELFFGEGSRLTVL.